Listed here are 24 T cell receptor beta chains from one sample, sequenced in a study of shared clonotypes between healthy human individuals. This table comes from immunoSEQ multiplex PCR, and its TCRdb copy is limited to in-frame clones, with some not included. Among 2 million to 3 million clones, roughly 93% were seen once, and the ten largest hold around 0.37%. Sequenced: naive CD4+ T cells from PBMCs. Noted subset: CD45RA+ positively selected. These receptors were collected from a man aged 18 to 29 in good health. Some clones in this sample may be carry-over from other donors' samples.

The rearrangement uses TRBV6-1 and TRBJ1-1; possible D gene TRBD1, 5 bases. Between the trimmed V and J ends, which lost 6 bases and 4 bases, there was a span of 18 bases. The CDR3 is 15 residues long. Germline V CDR1 and CDR2: MNHNS, SASEGT. Here the CDR3 reads CASRPDGASITEAFF. CDR3 DNA: TGTGCCAGCAGGCCAGATGGGGCGAGTATCACTGAAGCTTTCTTT.

The chain links TRBV5-1 to TRBJ2-5, with D possibly matching TRBD2 (6 bases). V was cut by 5 bases and J by 0 bases, with 11 bases left in between. Germline CDR1 and CDR2: SGHRS and YFSETQ. This CDR3 spans 14 amino acids. CDR3: CASSWAGNQETQYF. The CDR3 DNA is TGCGCCAGCAGTTGGGCGGGAAACCAAGAGACCCAGTACTTC.

This chain connects TRBV7-8 to TRBJ2-7; 13 bases are shared with TRBD2. The germline CDR1 and CDR2 sequences are SGHVS and FQNEAQ. This CDR3 spans 16 amino acids. The trim removed 5 bases at V and 2 bases at J, leaving 6 bases unmatched. The DNA of the CDR3 is TGTGCCAGCAGCCGGGGGACTAGCGGGACCACCTACGAGCAGTACTTC. This gives the protein CASSRGTSGTTYEQYF. The full variable domain, with the rest looked up from reference TRBV7-8 and TRBJ2-7, is GAGVSQSPRYKVAKRGQDVALRCDPISGHVSLFWYQQALGQGPEFLTYFQNEAQLDKSGLPSDRFFAERPEGSVSTLKIQRTQQEDSAVYLCASSRGTSGTTYEQYFGPGTRLTVT.

The rearrangement links TRBV7-2 to TRBJ1-2, with a weak D call TRBD1 (6 bases). Trimming left V 4 bases short and J 0 bases short, with 12 bases between. CDR1 and CDR2 from the germline V gene are SGHTA and FQGNSA. The length of the CDR3 is 15 residues. The CDR3 sequence is CASSWGAGANYGYTF. As DNA, the CDR3 is TGTGCCAGCAGCTGGGGGGCAGGGGCTAACTATGGCTACACCTTC.

Worth noting for this clone: This sample includes further DNA sequences coding for the same CDR3. V and J are TRBV5-1 and TRBJ2-3, with D possibly called TRBD1 or TRBD2 (6 bases each). Trimming cost V 5 bases and J 2 bases, with 9 bases left between them. The germline V gene encodes CDR1 SGHRS and CDR2 YFSETQ. This CDR3 has 13 residues. The CDR3 region is CASRGGSTDTQYF. The CDR3 DNA follows: TGCGCCAGCAGAGGGGGGTCCACAGATACGCAGTATTTT.

The chain couples TRBV6-5 to TRBJ2-7; TRBD1 agrees at 8 bases. Trimming cost V 2 bases and J 6 bases; bases outside gene matches: 12. Germline CDR1 reads MNHEY; CDR2 reads SVGAGI. This CDR3 region has 16 residues. The CDR3 spells CASSYRWTGTLGEQYF. In nucleotides, the CDR3 is TGTGCCAGCAGTTACCGATGGACAGGGACTTTAGGCGAGCAGTACTTC.

The V gene is TRBV7-9, the J gene TRBJ1-5; D is unresolved. Germline V gives CDR1 SEHNR, CDR2 FQNEAQ (reference sequence). CDR3 length equals 14 residues. V dropped 7 bases and J dropped 0 bases, with 10 bases sitting between them. For the CDR3, the DNA is TGTGCCAGCACCCTCGGGGATAGCAATCAGCCCCAGCATTTT. Protein sequence: CASTLGDSNQPQHF.

This chain uses TRBV12-5 with TRBJ2-5; D gene unclear. Germline V gene sequence: CDR1 LGHNT, CDR2 FRNRAP. Deletions cut 6 bases from V and 7 bases from J, with 12 bases between. This CDR3 comprises 12 residues. The CDR3 sequence: CASGSVSGTQYF. The CDR3 region has the DNA TGTGCTAGTGGGTCCGTCTCGGGGACCCAGTACTTC. The complete variable domain, with remaining parts taken from reference TRBV12-5 and TRBJ2-5, reads DARVTQTPRHKVTEMGQEVTMRCQPILGHNTVFWYRQTMMQGLELLAYFRNRAPLDDSGMPKDRFSAEMPDATLATLKIQPSEPRDSAVYFCASGSVSGTQYFGPGTRLLVL.

The chain carries TRBV4-1 and TRBJ2-5; D is possibly TRBD2 (7 bases). V was trimmed by 0 bases and J by 5 bases, leaving 19 bases between them. The CDR3 has 17 amino acids. Germline V gene lookup returns CDR1 MGHRA and CDR2 YSYEKL. DNA for the CDR3: TGCGCCAGCAGCCAAGAAGGGGGGAGGGCCAAGGGGGAGACCCAGTACTTC. Protein product: CASSQEGGRAKGETQYF.

In regard to this clone: In the same sample, other DNA sequences code for this CDR3. CDR3 residues: CASSLDPTYNEQFF. CDR3 DNA sequence: TGTGCCAGCAGCTTAGATCCAACCTACAATGAGCAGTTCTTC. This chain connects TRBV11-3 to TRBJ2-1; D gene ambiguous. The length of the CDR3 is 14 residues. The V end was cut by 0 bases, the J end by 2 bases, with 5 bases between. Per germline, CDR1 SGHNT and CDR2 YENEEA.

The V call is TRBV7-2, the J call TRBJ2-7; 12 positions match TRBD1. CDR1 is SGHTA and CDR2 is FQGNSA in the germline V gene. The CDR3 is made up of 16 amino acids. J lost 2 bases, V lost 5 bases, and 7 bases had no gene match. The CDR3 coding sequence is TGTGCCAGCAGCCTCTGGGACAGGGGGCTTACCTACGAGCAGTACTTC. Protein product: CASSLWDRGLTYEQYF.

Remarks on this clone: This same CDR3 is encoded by further DNA sequences in the sample. The chain links TRBV5-1 to TRBJ2-7; D gene ambiguous. The CDR3 runs 12 residues. V gave up 4 bases and J gave up 3 bases, with 8 bases separating them. CDR1 is SGHRS, CDR2 YFSETQ, per germline. CDR3 DNA sequence: TGCGCCAGCAGCCTTCAAAGCTACGAGCAGTACTTC. Translated, it gives CASSLQSYEQYF.

The genes are TRBV30 and TRBJ2-2, with D unresolved. Trimming stripped 3 bases from V and 0 bases from J, with 5 bases between. The CDR3 totals 13 residues. The germline CDR1 and CDR2 sequences are GTSNPN and SVGIG (reference sequence). CDR3 region: CAWRLTNTGELFF. DNA of the CDR3: TGTGCCTGGAGGCTGACGAACACCGGGGAGCTGTTTTTT. The full variable domain, its missing parts supplied by reference TRBV30 and TRBJ2-2, is SQTIHQWPATLVQPVGSPLSLECTVEGTSNPNLYWYRQAAGRGLQLLFYSVGIGQISSEVPQNLSASRPQDRQFILSSKKLLLSDSGFYLCAWRLTNTGELFFGEGSRLTVL.

V usage is TRBV7-8 and J usage is TRBJ2-7; D may be TRBD1 or TRBD2 (5 bases each). V was clipped by 1 base and J by 7 bases, with 14 bases between them. The CDR3 is 14 residues long. Germline V CDR1 and CDR2: SGHVS, FQNEAQ. The CDR3 region has the DNA TGTGCCAGCAGCTTAGTTAGCAGGGACGGAGAGCAGTACTTC. Translation: CASSLVSRDGEQYF.

On this clone itself: Other DNA sequences of this sample code for an identical CDR3. This CDR3 reads CASSLAGGGEETQYF. The CDR3 nucleotides are TGCGCCAGCAGCTTGGCCGGAGGGGGCGAAGAGACCCAGTACTTC. The genes are TRBV5-1 and TRBJ2-5; perhaps TRBD1 as D (7 bases). The V gene's germline CDR1 is SGHRS and CDR2 YFSETQ. V lost 0 bases and J 3 bases, leaving 12 bases between the germline ends. The CDR3 is made up of 15 amino acids.

V is TRBV28 and J is TRBJ2-3, with TRBD2 matching over 11 bases. V dropped 5 bases and J dropped 5; count of bases not matched to a gene: 9. Germline-derived CDR1 and CDR2 are MDHEN and SYDVKM. The CDR3 spans 16 residues. The CDR3 loop reads CASSRLGTSGKDTQYF. In DNA, the CDR3 is TGTGCCAGCAGTCGACTCGGGACTAGCGGAAAAGATACGCAGTATTTT.

This chain uses TRBV28 with TRBJ1-4; D gene uncertain. V lost 3 bases, J lost 6 bases, and 5 bases lay in between. This CDR3 has 12 residues. Germline CDR1 and CDR2: MDHEN and SYDVKM. The CDR3 is CASSLQDEKLFF. The CDR3 nucleotides are TGTGCCAGCAGTTTGCAGGATGAAAAACTGTTTTTT.

This clone was observed once. The chain is built from TRBV5-1 and TRBJ1-1; TRBD1 is a possible D gene (6 bases). This CDR3 is built from 14 residues. Germline CDR1 SGHRS, CDR2 YFSETQ. The V and J ends lost 2 bases and 6 bases respectively, with 14 bases between them. The CDR3 coding sequence is TGCGCCAGCAGCTTCTCGGCAGGGGCATCTGAAGCTTTCTTT. Amino acid sequence: CASSFSAGASEAFF.

The chain is built from TRBV19 and TRBJ1-3, with D unclear. Germline loops: CDR1 LNHDA, CDR2 SQIVND (reference sequence). The CDR3 is 17 amino acids. Trimming removed 7 bases from V and 0 bases from J, with 19 bases in between. The CDR3 nucleotides read TGTGCCAGTACCGTCCCCCTCAAACAGAGCTCTGGAAACACCATATATTTT. Translating it yields CASTVPLKQSSGNTIYF.

The J gene is TRBJ2-3, the V gene TRBV5-1; 8 nucleotides match TRBD2. In germline, CDR1 is SGHRS, CDR2 YFSETQ. This CDR3 has 17 residues. V lost 1 base, J lost 0 bases, and 7 bases stayed unmatched. CDR3 region: CASSLWPSGSSTDTQYF. Here the CDR3 DNA reads TGCGCCAGCAGCTTGTGGCCTAGCGGGTCTAGCACAGATACGCAGTATTTT. Based on the CDR3 plus reference TRBV5-1 and TRBJ2-3, the full variable domain is KAGVTQTPRYLIKTRGQQVTLSCSPISGHRSVSWYQQTPGQGLQFLFEYFSETQRNKGNFPGRFSGRQFSNSRSEMNVSTLELGDSALYLCASSLWPSGSSTDTQYFGPGTRLTVL.

The CDR3 DNA follows: TGTGCCAGCAGCGGAGGACGAGCCGGGGAGCTGTTTTTT. This sequence encodes CASSGGRAGELFF. V usage is TRBV5-4 and J usage is TRBJ2-2; tentatively, D is TRBD2 (5 bases). V was pared by 4 bases and J by 6 bases, with 10 bases between. Germline CDR1 reads SGHNT; CDR2 reads YYREEE (reference sequence). The CDR3 consists of 13 residues.

The chain carries TRBV25-1 and TRBJ1-2; D is undetermined. Germline V CDR1 and CDR2: MGHDK, SYGVNS. The CDR3 consists of 15 residues. The ends were cut back, 1 base at V and 3 bases at J, with 12 bases in the middle. DNA for the CDR3: TGTGCCAGCAGTGAATTTGCGGTTCAAGACTATGGCTACACCTTC. Amino acids: CASSEFAVQDYGYTF.

This sequence joins TRBV7-8 and TRBJ1-1, with 7 bases fitting TRBD1. Germline loops: CDR1 SGHVS, CDR2 FQNEAQ. The V gene end was trimmed by 5 bases and the J gene end by 4 bases; junction bases not matched to a gene: 7. CDR3 length: 14 residues. CDR3 nucleotide sequence: TGTGCCAGCAGCCTGGGACAGCGGGGCACTGAAGCTTTCTTT. This translates into CASSLGQRGTEAFF.

The chain links TRBV27 to TRBJ1-4; tentative D call: TRBD1 (5 bases). Trimming shortened V by 3 bases and J by 4 bases, and 12 bases separated the two germline ends. Per the germline V gene, CDR1 is MNHEY and CDR2 is SMNVEV (reference sequence). CDR3 length equals 15 residues. CDR3 coding DNA: TGTGCCAGCAGTTTGTCTTCGGGGCGTAATGAAAAACTGTTTTTT. This gives the protein CASSLSSGRNEKLFF.